This TCR beta chain was captured by sequencing in a study of cytomegalovirus exposure and HLA in healthy donors. Overall study: Findings of an earlier analysis included around 120 million unique TCR beta sequences from roughly 200 million T cells. Whole-study results and caveats: Common viral pathogens were later found to be apparently linked to several of the most significant clusters. According to a later analysis, donors in an Asian-associated ancestry cluster reportedly had fewer N-insertions than the roughly 670-donor mean. CMV serostatus stood as the only immune exposure information on hand.

Trimming took 4 bases from V and 8 from J; bases not matched to a gene: 5. CDR1 SGHRS and CDR2 YFSETQ come from the germline V gene. The CDR3 is 12 amino acids. On this clone: The antigen remains unidentified.

The PCR contained 60 Vbeta and 13 Jbeta primers. Using immunoSEQ multiplex PCR, the repertoire was profiled, and TCRdb retains in-frame clones only, with some absent. This table holds fewer than 70,000 clones, roughly 65% found once. The J gene is TRBJ1-2, the V gene TRBV5-1; 7 bases agree with TRBD1. The receptor was derived from a male donor in good health and CMV-seropositive. The sequenced material came from PBMCs. The CDR3 DNA reads as TGCGCCAGCAGCAGGGACAGAGGCGGCTACACCTTC. Translated, it gives CASSRDRGGYTF. The full variable domain, in which reference TRBV5-1 and TRBJ1-2 provide the parts outside the CDR3, is KAGVTQTPRYLIKTRGQQVTLSCSPISGHRSVSWYQQTPGQGLQFLFEYFSETQRNKGNFPGRFSGRQFSNSRSEMNVSTLELGDSALYLCASSRDRGGYTFGSGTRLTVV.